The rows below give T cell receptor beta chains drawn from one sample of a study of shared clonotypes between healthy human individuals. Generated by immunoSEQ multiplex PCR, the TCRdb table keeps only in-frame clones and is missing some. Of over 2 million clones in the sample, about 95% were seen once. Specimen: naive CD8+ T cells sorted from blood. These TCRs come from a man aged 18 to 29 in good health. Both conserved end residues are part of each CDR3. Each record gives: V gene, J gene, clone size, D gene, CDR3 length, CDR3 DNA, CDR3 protein. The D gene is left open where the match is weak. Clone size is stated in some rows and not others, as once, few, many or a class when expanded.

TRBV21-1	TRBJ1-1	-	-	14	TGTGCCAGCAGCAAAAAAGGACAGAACACTGAAGCTTTCTTT	CASSKKGQNTEAFF
TRBV4-1	TRBJ2-4	-	TRBD1	17	TGCGCCAGCAGCTACCTCCCGGGACAGGGTCATGGAAACATTCAGTACTTC	CASSYLPGQGHGNIQYF
TRBV5-4	TRBJ1-2	-	-	13	TGTGCCAGCAGCTTTAGGGGGGCTGATGGCTACACCTTC	CASSFRGADGYTF
TRBV2	TRBJ2-2	-	TRBD1	14	TGTGCCAGCAGCGATGCGACAGGGATCGGGGAGCTGTTTTTT	CASSDATGIGELFF
TRBV6-6	TRBJ2-1	-	-	11	TGTGCCACCTGGAAGGGAAATGAGCAGTTCTTC	CATWKGNEQFF
TRBV25-1	TRBJ2-1	-	-	15	TGTGCCAGCAGTGAACTATATAGCTCCTACAATGAGCAGTTCTTC	CASSELYSSYNEQFF
TRBV28	TRBJ2-1	once	TRBD2	16	TGTGCCAGCAGTCCTAGAGTAGCGGGGCCCTACAATGAGCAGTTCTTC	CASSPRVAGPYNEQFF
TRBV6-5	TRBJ2-2	-	-	14	TGTGCCAGCGGTTTAGCCGGGTTCACCGGGGAGCTGTTTTTT	CASGLAGFTGELFF
TRBV7-2	TRBJ1-6	-	-	16	TGTGCCAGCAGCTCCAGTCCCGAGGGCTATAATTCACCCCTCCACTTT	CASSSSPEGYNSPLHF
TRBV7-9	TRBJ1-1	once	-	12	TGTGCCAGCAGCAAAGGACCGAATAAAGCTTTCTTT	CASSKGPNKAFF
TRBV4-1	TRBJ1-5	-	-	16	TGCGCCAGCAGCCAAGATCTGGGAGAGGCCAGTACGCCCCAGCATTTT	CASSQDLGEASTPQHF
TRBV4-3	TRBJ1-5	-	TRBD1	19	TGCGCCAGCAGCCAACTCTACGGCGCCCTGGACAGGGAAAATCAGCCCCAGCATTTT	CASSQLYGALDRENQPQHF
TRBV10-1	TRBJ2-7	-	-	14	TGCGCCAGCAGTGAGTCAAACCAGGGTCCCGAGCAGTACTTC	CASSESNQGPEQYF
TRBV4-3	TRBJ2-4	-	-	13	TGCGCCAGCAGCCAAGATTGGGAAAACATTCAGTACTTC	CASSQDWENIQYF
TRBV5-1	TRBJ2-7	-	-	13	TGCGCCAGCAGCTTGGTCCCCTATTACGAGCAGTACTTC	CASSLVPYYEQYF